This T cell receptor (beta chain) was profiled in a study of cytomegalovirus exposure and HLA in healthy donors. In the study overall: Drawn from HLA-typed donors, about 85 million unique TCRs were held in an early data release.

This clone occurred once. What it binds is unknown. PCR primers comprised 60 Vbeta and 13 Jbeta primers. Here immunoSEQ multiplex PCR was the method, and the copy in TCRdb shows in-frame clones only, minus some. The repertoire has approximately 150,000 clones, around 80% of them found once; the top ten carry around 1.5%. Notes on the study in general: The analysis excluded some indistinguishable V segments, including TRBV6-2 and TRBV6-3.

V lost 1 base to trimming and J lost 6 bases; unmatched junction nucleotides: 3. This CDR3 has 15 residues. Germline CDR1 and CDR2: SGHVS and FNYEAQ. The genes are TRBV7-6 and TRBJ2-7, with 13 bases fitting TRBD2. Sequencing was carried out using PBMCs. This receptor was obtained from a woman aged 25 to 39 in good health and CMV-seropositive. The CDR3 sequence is CASSLGGLAGSEQYF. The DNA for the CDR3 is TGTGCCAGCAGCTTAGGGGGACTAGCGGGATCCGAGCAGTACTTC.